This T cell receptor beta chain originates from a study of CD8 T cells in ankylosing spondylitis. This clonotype has a handful of counts. What it recognizes is unknown. MiXCR, run by TCRdb on the 5' RACE reads, gives a single entry per CDR3 protein. The table shows 650,000 to 800,000 distinct CDR3 sequences, with under 20% occurring only once. CDR3 length: 15 residues. V was shortened by 5 bases and J by 3 bases, with 16 bases between the two germline ends. Per the germline V gene, CDR1 is MNHNS and CDR2 is SASEGT. Whole-study results and caveats: Made up of about eight highly homologous variants, a TCR beta motif appeared characteristic of ankylosing spondylitis blood.

This sequence joins TRBV6-1 and TRBJ1-2, with unresolved D. This TCR was sampled from a male donor with ankylosing spondylitis. Sequencing used blood, either unsorted or a sorted T cell fraction (not recorded which). CDR3 residues: CASSTAFKGYYGYTF. The CDR3 DNA sequence: TGTGCCAGCAGTACCGCGTTCAAGGGTTACTATGGCTACACCTTC.